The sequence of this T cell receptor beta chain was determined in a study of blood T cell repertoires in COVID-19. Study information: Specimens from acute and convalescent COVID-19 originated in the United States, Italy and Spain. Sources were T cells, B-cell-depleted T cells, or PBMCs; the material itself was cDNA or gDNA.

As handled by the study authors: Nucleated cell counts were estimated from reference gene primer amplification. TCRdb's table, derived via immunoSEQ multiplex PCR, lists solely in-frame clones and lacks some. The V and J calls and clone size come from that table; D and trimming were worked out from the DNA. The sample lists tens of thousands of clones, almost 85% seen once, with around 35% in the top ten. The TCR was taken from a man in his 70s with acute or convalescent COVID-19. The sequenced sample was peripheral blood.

The chain's CDR3 is CAINTGSNEQYF. The CDR3 DNA is TGTGCCATCAATACAGGGTCCAACGAGCAGTACTTC. The rearrangement uses TRBV10-3 and TRBJ2-7; a weak D match, TRBD1 (6 bases). This CDR3 has 12 residues. Germline V gene lookup returns CDR1 ENHRY and CDR2 SYGVKD. With 7 bases removed from V and 5 bases from J, the gap between germline ends came to 12 bases.